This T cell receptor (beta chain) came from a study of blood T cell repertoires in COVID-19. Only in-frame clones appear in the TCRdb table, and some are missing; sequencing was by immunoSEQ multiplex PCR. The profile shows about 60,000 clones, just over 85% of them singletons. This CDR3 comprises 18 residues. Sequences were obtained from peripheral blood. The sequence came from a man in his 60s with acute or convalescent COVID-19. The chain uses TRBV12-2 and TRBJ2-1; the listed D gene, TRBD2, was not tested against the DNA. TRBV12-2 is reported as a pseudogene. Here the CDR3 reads CASRLARTLAQAYNEQFF. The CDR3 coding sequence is TGTGCAAGTCGCTTAGCCCGCACACTAGCGCAGGCGTACAATGAGCAGTTCTTC.